This is a list of T cell receptor beta chains from one sample in a study of blood T cells in healthy people across ages. TCRdb reprocessed the 5' RACE reads with MiXCR, giving one entry per CDR3 protein. Here the sample spans around 1,900,000 distinct CDR3 sequences, around 42% being singletons. Sequencing was performed on blood. These TCRs come from a human donor in good health. Both conserved end residues are part of each CDR3. D genes are given only for firm matches. Rows may omit the clone size; those that give it use once, few, many or a size class.

clone_size	v_call	d_call	j_call	cdr3_aa	cdr3_nt
few	TRBV20-1	.	TRBJ2-1	CSASAAFPINEQFF	TGCAGTGCTAGTGCGGCGTTCCCCATCAATGAGCAGTTCTTC
.	TRBV7-9	TRBD1	TRBJ2-3	CASTITQGAEDTQYF	TGTGCCAGCACCATTACCCAGGGGGCGGAGGATACGCAGTATTTT
.	TRBV15	.	TRBJ1-2	CTTSRERILDYGYTF	TGTACCACCAGCAGAGAGAGAATCCTGGACTATGGCTACACCTTC
few	TRBV12-3/TRBV12-4	.	TRBJ2-1	CASSFNTFYEQFF	TGTGCCAGCAGTTTCAACACCTTCTACGAGCAGTTCTTC
.	TRBV4-2	.	TRBJ2-7	CAGSQDGATYEQYF	TGTGCCGGCAGCCAAGATGGGGCTACCTACGAGCAGTACTTC
.	TRBV9	TRBD2	TRBJ2-1	CASSVGGLVLDGQFF	TGTGCCAGCAGTGTTGGCGGACTAGTTCTCGATGGGCAGTTCTTC
.	TRBV30	TRBD2	TRBJ2-1	CACSSGGVWDEQFF	TGTGCCTGCAGTAGCGGGGGGGTTTGGGATGAGCAGTTCTTC
.	TRBV4-1	TRBD1	TRBJ2-1	CASSREQGVDEQFF	TGCGCCAGCAGCCGAGAGCAGGGGGTCGATGAGCAGTTCTTC
few	TRBV4-1	.	TRBJ1-1	CASSQGGFKKTEAFF	TGCGCCAGCAGCCAAGGCGGATTCAAGAAAACTGAAGCTTTCTTT
once	TRBV29-1	.	TRBJ1-2	CSVEVLATGPSYGYTF	TGCAGCGTTGAGGTGTTGGCAACAGGGCCGTCTTATGGCTACACCTTC
.	TRBV7-3	.	TRBJ2-5	CASSRGSWETQYF	TGTGCCAGCAGCAGGGGGAGCTGGGAGACCCAGTACTTC
few	TRBV7-2	.	TRBJ2-4	CASSSPTSLAKNIQYF	TGTGCCAGCAGCTCCCCTACATCCCTAGCCAAAAACATTCAGTACTTC
few	TRBV5-6	TRBD1	TRBJ1-5	CASSLYGTGKSQPQHF	TGTGCCAGCAGCTTGTATGGGACAGGGAAAAGTCAGCCCCAGCATTTT
.	TRBV6-2/TRBV6-3	.	TRBJ2-7	CASRYGTATYEQYF	TGTGCCAGCAGGTACGGCACAGCTACCTACGAGCAGTACTTC
.	TRBV12-3/TRBV12-4	.	TRBJ1-2	CASSPAGQAYYDYTF	TGTGCCAGCAGTCCGGCGGGGCAGGCTTACTATGACTACACCTTC
.	TRBV7-3	TRBD1	TRBJ2-2	CASSSRQGAGELFF	TGTGCCAGCAGCTCCCGACAGGGCGCCGGGGAGCTGTTTTTT
few	TRBV28	.	TRBJ2-1	CASSPRTAGNEQFF	TGTGCCAGCAGCCCCCGAACAGCGGGTAATGAGCAGTTCTTC
.	TRBV4-1	.	TRBJ2-5	CASSQGRRFGQETQYF	TGCGCCAGCAGCCAAGGGAGGAGATTTGGGCAAGAGACCCAGTACTTC
.	TRBV19	.	TRBJ2-3	CASSPTDWRDTQYF	TGTGCCAGTAGTCCAACGGACTGGAGAGATACGCAGTATTTT
.	TRBV20-1	.	TRBJ1-2	CSAFGTQHNYGYTF	TGCAGTGCTTTCGGGACGCAACATAACTATGGCTACACCTTC
few	TRBV5-1	.	TRBJ2-1	CASSFGRRAGSYNEQFF	TGCGCCAGCAGCTTCGGACGCAGGGCTGGCTCCTACAATGAGCAGTTCTTC
.	TRBV6-5	.	TRBJ1-1	CASSYGIGNTEAFF	TGTGCCAGCAGTTACGGTATCGGGAACACTGAAGCTTTCTTT
few	TRBV20-1	TRBD1	TRBJ2-7	CSARDRVVPYEQYF	TGCAGTGCTAGGGACAGGGTGGTCCCCTACGAGCAGTACTTC
.	TRBV7-9	.	TRBJ2-1	CASSLSAGSHEQFF	TGTGCCAGCAGCTTATCGGCAGGGTCGCATGAGCAGTTCTTC
few	TRBV25-1	.	TRBJ2-7	CASSWGLTYEQYF	TGTGCCAGCAGTTGGGGACTTACCTACGAGCAGTACTTC
.	TRBV6-5	.	TRBJ2-4	CASSWGRAKDKNIQYF	TGTGCCAGCAGTTGGGGACGGGCTAAAGACAAAAACATTCAGTACTTC
.	TRBV25-1	TRBD1	TRBJ1-2	CASSAGTEFYGYTF	TGTGCCAGCAGCGCCGGGACAGAGTTTTATGGCTACACCTTC
.	TRBV28	.	TRBJ2-1	CAGRLTYNEQFF	TGTGCCGGCAGACTTACCTACAATGAGCAGTTCTTC
once	TRBV9	.	TRBJ2-3	CASSPSGDGYTDTQYF	TGTGCCAGCAGCCCTAGTGGGGACGGATACACAGATACGCAGTATTTT
few	TRBV12-3/TRBV12-4	.	TRBJ2-1	CASSKLGHPNEQFF	TGTGCCAGCAGTAAACTTGGCCATCCCAATGAGCAGTTCTTC
.	TRBV7-9	TRBD1	TRBJ1-2	CASSSGTGYMGGYTF	TGTGCCAGCAGCTCCGGGACAGGGTATATGGGTGGCTACACCTTC